This TCR beta chain was profiled in a study of preoperative IRX-2 immunotherapy in early breast cancer (dated by TCRdb to the late 2010s). Per the publication, the treatment or condition label means: preoperative locoregional IRX-2 cytokine immunotherapy. The samples were obtained from a phase Ib study that tested preoperative, locoregional IRX-2 cytokine immunotherapy meant to prime immune responses. Donors were patients with early-stage breast cancer who received IRX-2 before surgery. Via the germline V gene, CDR1 is MGHRA and CDR2 YSYEKL. Its CDR3 holds 16 amino acids, cysteine through phenylalanine. The CDR3 DNA has 48 bases and is translated from base 1. V is reduced by 4 bases and J by 1 base, leaving a spacing of 17 bases between them. Library preparation employed the immunoSEQ multiplex PCR assay. Imported from immuneACCESS, the table was reduced by TCRdb to in-frame sequences with V and J called. These copies leave out some clones; in studies compared against another copy, an unresolved V gene accounts for under half, and the cause of the remainder is not known. The sample has 5,800 or so clones on record, about 69% of them singletons. Roughly 18% of the sample is taken by the ten largest.

Details on this clone: Which antigen it targets is not known. Within one base of it there is no much larger clone, and no base qualities were kept.

The sequence links TRBV4-1 to TRBJ2-7; the D gene is perhaps TRBD1 or TRBD2, as each covers 5 bases. This TCR was recovered from a human donor with breast cancer. The sample in question was tumor tissue, obtained before IRX-2 immunotherapy. The CDR3 region reads CASSLHTGTVSYEQYF. The nucleotides are TGCGCCAGCAGCCTGCATACCGGGACGGTATCCTACGAGCAGTACTTC.